The clone carrying this T cell receptor beta chain was counted once. Antigen specificity is unknown. Antigen-specific CD4+ T cells were expanded (with viral peptide pools) by the ViraFEST assay ahead of sequencing. Investigators separated out CD4+ T cells once approximately 9 days of culture had passed. BNT162b2 vaccine or mRNA-1273 vaccine was given to participants in two doses. Vaccine recipients lacked prior SARS-CoV-2 infection and had negative nucleocapsid antibodies. The data derive from a study of vaccination effects on CD4 cells after COVID-19. Sequencing was performed with immunoSEQ multiplex PCR; in TCRdb, only in-frame clones are kept and a portion is missing. The data contain tens of thousands of clones, nearly 75% of them singletons. This receptor was obtained from a human donor who received a COVID-19 vaccine. The source material was CD4+ T cells from PBMCs cultured with HCoV-OC43 spike peptides, sampled after COVID-19 vaccination. The subset here: HCoV-OC43 spike overlapping peptide pool stimulation.

The CDR3 DNA reads as TGTGCCAGCAGCTCACCCCTCGGGGAGGGGCACGGAAACGAGCAGTACTTC. Residues: CASSSPLGEGHGNEQYF. The chain links TRBV5-4 to TRBJ2-7; 7 bases agree with TRBD2. There are 17 residues in the CDR3. Looked up from germline, CDR1 is SGHNT and CDR2 is YYREEE (reference sequence). V was clipped by 3 bases and J by 5 bases; unmatched bases: 17.